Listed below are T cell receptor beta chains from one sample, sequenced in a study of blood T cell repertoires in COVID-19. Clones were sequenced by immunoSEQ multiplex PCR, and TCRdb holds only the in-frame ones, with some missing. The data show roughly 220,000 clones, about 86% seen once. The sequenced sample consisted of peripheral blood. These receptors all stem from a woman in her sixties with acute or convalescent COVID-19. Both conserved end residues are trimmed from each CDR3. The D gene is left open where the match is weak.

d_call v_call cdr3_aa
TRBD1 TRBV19 ASRVTGQETQY
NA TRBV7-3 ASSRTSGTEAF
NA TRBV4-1 ASSQAGTDTQY
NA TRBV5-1 ASRPQATYAEFSYNSPLH
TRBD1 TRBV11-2 ASSLVWTGGYEQY
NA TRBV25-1 ASIGGASYNEQF
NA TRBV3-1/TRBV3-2 ASSQTGNSPLH
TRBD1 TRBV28 ASSLFGQGAGNTIY
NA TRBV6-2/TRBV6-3 ASSIGGKSTEAF
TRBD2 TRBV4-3 ASSQGRTSGGTQY
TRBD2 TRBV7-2 ASSLDGLALYEQY
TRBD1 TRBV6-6 ASSPWTGADSPLH
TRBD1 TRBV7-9 ASSPGQANYGYT
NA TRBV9 ASSVEPGAYNEQF
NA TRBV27 ASSLSSGTLH
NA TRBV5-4 ASSLDRGPLVEQF
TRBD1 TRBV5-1 ASSGRTGGYTEAF
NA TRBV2 ARGERKETQY
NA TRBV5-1 ASSPRSVQRFDEQF
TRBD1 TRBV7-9 ASSPGTGISPLH
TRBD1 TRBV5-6 ASSLGTGNEQF
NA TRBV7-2 ASSLKVQGPDGYT
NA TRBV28 ASSLNSGGVTRGYT
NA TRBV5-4 ASSLELASYNEQF
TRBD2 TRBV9 ASSAEGRGEQF
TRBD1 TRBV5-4 ASSLSQGAYGYT
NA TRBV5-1 ASSRFLRVSNTEAF
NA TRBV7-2 ASSLVGGSGGNTIY
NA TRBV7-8 ASSLTEMNTEAF
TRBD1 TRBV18 ASSPLRGPGTVYGYT
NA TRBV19 ASRLQDWQPQH
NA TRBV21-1 ASSKVPGQGAPNYGYT
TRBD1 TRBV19 ASSTTFQGARGYT
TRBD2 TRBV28 ASSLEVLRGFSSTDTQY
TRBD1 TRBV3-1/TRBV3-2 ASSLKYRGRFSNEKLF
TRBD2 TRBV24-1 ATSFGGTSEQF
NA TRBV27 ASSLSGQGNGSPLH
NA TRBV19 ASSSGWQETQY
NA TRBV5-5 ASSVEGGLNTGELF
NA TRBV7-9 ASSLAPRGGNSPLH
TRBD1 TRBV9 AISVEGGGYGYT
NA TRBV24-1 ATSVSRGSYEQY
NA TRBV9 ASSVGGTAQNEQF
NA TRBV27 ATKEIKTAPSEQF
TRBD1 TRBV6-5 ASHLRQGSGYGYT
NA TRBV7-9 ASGGPYGYT